This T cell receptor beta chain was recovered during a study of blood T cell repertoires in COVID-19. Profiled with immunoSEQ multiplex PCR; TCRdb holds only in-frame clones, not every one. The sample lists about 98,000 clones; about 80% were seen once. From germline, CDR1 is MNHEY and CDR2 SVGAGI. The CDR3 runs 12 residues. V trimming: 11 bases; J trimming: 1 base; junction bases outside the gene matches: 4. This clone was recorded once. The sequenced material came from peripheral blood. V usage is TRBV6-5 and J usage is TRBJ2-7; 8 bases agree with TRBD1. The receptor's source is a man aged 55 to 70 with acute or convalescent COVID-19. Written as DNA, the CDR3 is TGTGCCGCCCGGGACAGGTCCTACGAGCAGTACTTC. Its translation is CAARDRSYEQYF.